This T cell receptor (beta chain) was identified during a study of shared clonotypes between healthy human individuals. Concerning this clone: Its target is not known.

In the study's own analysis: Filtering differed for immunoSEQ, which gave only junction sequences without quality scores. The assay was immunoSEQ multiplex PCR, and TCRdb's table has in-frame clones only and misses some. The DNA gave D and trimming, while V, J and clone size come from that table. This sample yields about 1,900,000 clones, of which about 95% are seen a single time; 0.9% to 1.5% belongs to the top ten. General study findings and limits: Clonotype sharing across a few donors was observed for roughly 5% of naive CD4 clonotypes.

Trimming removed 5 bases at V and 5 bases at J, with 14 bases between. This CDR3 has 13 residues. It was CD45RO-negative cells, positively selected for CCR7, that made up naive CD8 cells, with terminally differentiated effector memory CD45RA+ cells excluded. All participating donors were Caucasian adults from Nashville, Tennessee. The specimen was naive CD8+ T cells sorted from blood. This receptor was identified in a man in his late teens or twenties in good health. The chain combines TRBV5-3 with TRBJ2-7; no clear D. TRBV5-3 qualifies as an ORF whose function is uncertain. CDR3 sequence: CARSYNPCNEQYF. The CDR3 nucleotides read TGTGCCAGAAGTTATAATCCCTGCAACGAGCAGTACTTC.